The 16 T cell receptor beta chains below were found in one sample sequenced in a study of breast tumors, draining lymph nodes, adjacent tissues. The lymph nodes were axillary draining lymph nodes from breast cancer patients. TCRdb processed the multiplex PCR reads anew with MiXCR; each CDR3 protein has one entry. The table lists 150,000 to 200,000 distinct CDR3 sequences, 25% to 40% of them singletons. Sequenced sample: axillary lymph node tissue. Source of these receptors: a female donor with breast cancer. Some clones in this sample may be carry-over from other donors' samples.

The table lists this clonotype with many counts. This rearrangement joins TRBV19 to TRBJ1-4, with D possibly being TRBD1 (6 bases). V was clipped by 7 bases and J by 2 bases, with 26 bases between them. The germline V gene has CDR1 LNHDA and CDR2 SQIVND (reference sequence). The CDR3 extends over 19 amino acids. CDR3 residues: CASNPEGDRAWGTNEKLFF. CDR3 DNA: TGTGCCAGTAATCCGGAGGGGGATAGGGCCTGGGGTACTAATGAAAAACTGTTTTTT. Full variable domain (outside the CDR3, taken from reference TRBV19 and TRBJ1-4): DGGITQSPKYLFRKEGQNVTLSCEQNLNHDAMYWYRQDPGQGLRLIYYSQIVNDFQKGDIAEGYSVSREKKESFPLTVTSAQKNPTAFYLCASNPEGDRAWGTNEKLFFGSGTQLSVL.

This clonotype showed up many times. The junction shows a germline mismatch at one end, possibly a read error. This chain joins TRBV12-3 or TRBV12-4 and TRBJ2-5, with 12 bases fitting TRBD2. The CDR3 extends over 14 amino acids. CDR3 in DNA: TGTGCCAGCACTTTACTAGCGGGAGGTGAGACCCAGTACTTC. Translation: CASTLLAGGETQYF.

This clonotype has ten or more counts. V usage is TRBV20-1 and J usage is TRBJ2-1, with a possible D match to TRBD2 (5 bases). Germline-derived CDR1 and CDR2 are DFQATT and SNEGSKA (reference sequence). The CDR3 length is 14 residues. V shed 3 bases and J shed 0 bases, with 9 bases lying between them. The CDR3: CSARDFSSYNEQFF. DNA for the CDR3: TGCAGTGCTAGGGACTTTAGCTCCTACAATGAGCAGTTCTTC.

Details on this clonotype: A much larger clone sits a single nucleotide away, making a read error possible. The J gene is TRBJ2-3, the V gene TRBV4-2; 9 bases align to TRBD2. This CDR3 contains 16 residues. The ends lost 8 bases at V and 0 bases at J; junction bases unmatched: 9. Germline lookup yields CDR1 LGHNA and CDR2 YNFKEQ. CDR3 sequence reads: CASASSLAGSTDTQYF. DNA of the CDR3: TGTGCCAGCGCCTCGTCTCTAGCGGGGAGCACAGATACGCAGTATTTT.

This clonotype was counted a single time. This chain joins TRBV7-2 and TRBJ2-5; 9 nucleotides match TRBD1. J gave up 2 bases and V 5 bases, and 3 bases lay outside the gene matches. Per the germline V gene, CDR1 is SGHTA and CDR2 is FQGNSA. The CDR3 length is 14 residues. The CDR3 DNA reads TGTGCCAGCAGCACGGGACAGGGACAAGAGACCCAGTACTTC. This codes for CASSTGQGQETQYF.

This clonotype was counted many times. CDR3 nucleotide sequence: TGCAGTGCGGCGGACAGCCGCACAGATACGCAGTATTTT. This encodes CSAADSRTDTQYF. The chain recombines TRBV20-1 with TRBJ2-3; D may be TRBD1 (6 bases). This CDR3 spans 13 amino acids. CDR1 is DFQATT, CDR2 SNEGSKA, per germline (reference sequence). Trimming pared 6 bases from V and 1 base from J, leaving 11 bases between.

About this clonotype: A single base separates this from a much larger clone, so it may be a read error. The chain is built from TRBV7-9 and TRBJ2-5; 10 bases match TRBD2. V was clipped by 1 base and J by 5 bases; unmatched bases: 7. The germline gives CDR1 SEHNR, CDR2 FQNEAQ (reference sequence). The CDR3 is 16 amino acids. The DNA of the CDR3 is TGTGCCAGCAGCTTAGAGCAGCGGGGGGGCCGCGAGACCCAGTACTTC. Translated, it gives CASSLEQRGGRETQYF.

In the case of this clonotype: Sequence at one end of the junction differs from germline and may be a read error. The chain employs TRBV9 and TRBJ2-1; D gene unclear. The length of the CDR3 is 15 residues. Germline values: CDR1 SGDLS, CDR2 YYNGEE. The CDR3 loop is CASSVSYGTYNEPFF. The DNA of the CDR3 is TGTGCCAGCAGCGTAAGTTATGGAACCTACAATGAGCCGTTCTTC.

This clonotype was picked up a small number of times. The chain uses TRBV7-9 and TRBJ2-4; D gene uncertain. The V end was cut by 1 base, the J end by 1 base, with 8 bases between. Germline V lookup: CDR1 SEHNR, CDR2 FQNEAQ (reference sequence). The CDR3 covers 15 residues. CDR3 in amino acids: CASSLDSTAKNIQYF. CDR3 in DNA: TGTGCCAGCAGCTTAGATAGCACCGCCAAAAACATTCAGTACTTC.

This clonotype was counted many times. The chain employs TRBV2 and TRBJ2-6; no clear D. Germline lookup yields CDR1 SNHLY and CDR2 FYNNEI. V gave up 6 bases and J gave up 0 bases, with 9 bases separating them. The length of the CDR3 is 15 residues. The CDR3 coding sequence is TGTGCCAGCAGAGGCAGCCTCTCTGGGGCCAACGTCCTGACTTTC. Amino acid sequence: CASRGSLSGANVLTF.

Concerning this clonotype itself: A read error may explain this, as a much larger clone is one base away. The chain is built from TRBV4-2 and TRBJ1-4; D perhaps matches TRBD1 (6 bases). The CDR3 contains 15 residues. Germline values: CDR1 LGHNA, CDR2 YNFKEQ. The germline V and J ends were trimmed by 4 bases and 2 bases, with 11 bases remaining between them. CDR3 coding DNA: TGTGCCAGCAGCCGCGACAGGTGTACTAATGAAAAACTGTTTTTT. Its translation: CASSRDRCTNEKLFF.

Comment on this clonotype: The junction departs from the called germline gene at one end, perhaps through a read error. The genes are TRBV5-1 and TRBJ1-3; TRBD1 agrees at 7 bases. The CDR3 runs to 15 residues. The germline V gene has CDR1 SGHRS and CDR2 YFSETQ. CDR3 in amino acids: CASSFQGDPGNTICF. CDR3 sequence (DNA): TGCGCCAGCAGCTTCCAGGGGGATCCGGGCAACACCATATGTTTT.

This clonotype was seen many times. CDR3 loop: CASTRRALAGGDEQFF. The CDR3 region has the DNA TGTGCCAGCACCCGACGGGCCCTAGCTGGGGGCGATGAGCAGTTCTTC. This chain links TRBV12-3 or TRBV12-4 with TRBJ2-1; D possibly corresponds to TRBD1 (6 bases). V dropped 7 bases and J dropped 8 bases, with 24 bases sitting between them. The CDR3 extends over 16 amino acids.

This clonotype was counted many times. This CDR3 fails to terminate in the conserved phenylalanine or tryptophan, so it likely reflects a read error. The DNA is left out, because the CDR3 cannot be placed on it with certainty; the CDR3 is given as TCRdb lists it. V is TRBV14 and J is TRBJ2-3; the D call in the table, TRBD2, was not verified against the DNA. The CDR3 contains 12 residues when both ends are counted. Per the germline V gene, CDR1 is SGHDN and CDR2 is FVKESK. CDR3 in amino acids: CASSLQGLVLQS.

The count of this clonotype is one. The CDR3 region has the DNA TGTGCCAGCAGCTTACGTGCTAGAGACAATGAGCAGTTCTTC. Translated: CASSLRARDNEQFF. The chain uses TRBV11-3 and TRBJ2-1, with D uncertain. Germline V gene sequence: CDR1 SGHNT, CDR2 YENEEA. V was shortened by 2 bases and J by 5 bases, with 10 bases between the two germline ends. The CDR3 totals 14 residues.

This clonotype was seen ten or more times. The genes are TRBV20-1 and TRBJ2-2, with unresolved D. Trimming removed 3 bases at V and 4 bases at J, with 9 bases between. CDR1 and CDR2 (germline): DFQATT, SNEGSKA (reference sequence). The CDR3 consists of 13 residues. CDR3 sequence: CSARDRGTGELFF. DNA of the CDR3: TGCAGTGCTAGGGACCGCGGCACCGGGGAGCTGTTTTTT.